These T cell receptor beta chains were read from a single sample in a study of cytomegalovirus exposure and HLA in healthy donors. The repertoire was sequenced with immunoSEQ multiplex PCR; TCRdb's copy has only in-frame clones and lacks some. This sample has 160,000 or so clones, with roughly 82% found just once. Sequencing was carried out using PBMCs. Source of these receptors: a woman aged 45-59 years in good health and CMV-seropositive. CDR3s include the opening cysteine and the closing phenylalanine or tryptophan. The D gene is left open where the match is weak. Some rows have no size entry. The others give once, few or many, or a class for an expanded clone.

TRBJ2-1,-,TRBD2,TRBV7-9,CASSARLAGEYNEQFF,TGTGCCAGCAGCGCCCGACTAGCGGGAGAATACAATGAGCAGTTCTTC
TRBJ2-1,-,TRBD2,TRBV29-1,CSVPSGGWHEQFF,TGCAGCGTTCCTAGCGGGGGGTGGCATGAGCAGTTCTTC
TRBJ2-7,-,-,TRBV4-3,CASSQEARGPSYEQYF,TGCGCCAGCAGCCAAGAAGCGCGGGGACCCTCCTACGAGCAGTACTTC
TRBJ1-4,few,-,TRBV2,CASTLRVYDEKLFF,TGTGCCAGCACTCTCCGGGTTTACGATGAAAAACTGTTTTTT
TRBJ1-6,-,-,TRBV6-1,CASSEELALHF,TGTGCCAGCAGTGAAGAGCTCGCCCTCCACTTT
TRBJ2-1,-,TRBD2,TRBV7-9,CASSLPGLVGKDEQFF,TGTGCCAGCAGCTTACCGGGACTAGTAGGGAAGGATGAGCAGTTCTTC
TRBJ2-3,-,-,TRBV10-1,CASSEYRGPPTDTQYF,TGCGCCAGCAGTGAGTACCGGGGTCCGCCCACAGATACGCAGTATTTT
TRBJ1-2,-,-,TRBV7-9,CASSLNQGNGYTF,TGTGCCAGCAGCTTAAACCAGGGGAATGGCTACACCTTC
TRBJ2-3,-,TRBD1,TRBV7-9,CSSSWVTGGDTQYF,TGTTCCAGCAGCTGGGTCACAGGGGGAGATACGCAGTATTTT
TRBJ1-1,few,TRBD1,TRBV5-1,CASSKGGTATEAFF,TGCGCCAGCAGCAAAGGCGGGACAGCTACTGAAGCTTTCTTT
TRBJ2-7,-,-,TRBV15,CATSPRQAYEQYF,TGTGCCACCTCGCCGAGACAGGCCTACGAGCAGTACTTC
TRBJ1-2,once,TRBD1,TRBV6-5,CASSYGSGGYRYGYTF,TGTGCCAGCAGTTATGGGTCAGGGGGCTATAGGTATGGCTACACCTTC
TRBJ2-7,-,TRBD1,TRBV7-9,CASSLGTGKYEQYF,TGTGCCAGCAGCTTGGGGACAGGGAAATACGAGCAGTACTTC
TRBJ1-2,-,TRBD1,TRBV28,CASSLASGTGGLSNYGYTF,TGTGCCAGCAGTTTAGCATCGGGGACAGGGGGCCTATCTAACTATGGCTACACCTTC
TRBJ2-1,-,TRBD1,TRBV11-3,CASSLSDRENEQFF,TGTGCCAGCAGCTTAAGCGACAGGGAAAATGAGCAGTTCTTC
TRBJ1-1,-,-,TRBV7-2,CASSLSGNTEAFF,TGTGCCAGCAGCTTATCGGGGAACACTGAAGCTTTCTTT
TRBJ2-7,-,-,TRBV11-2,CASSQTWRGKGSYEQYF,TGTGCCAGCAGCCAAACTTGGAGGGGCAAGGGGTCCTACGAGCAGTACTTC
TRBJ1-1,-,-,TRBV5-1,CASSFSTDEAFF,TGTGCCAGCAGCTTTTCCACAGACGAAGCTTTCTTT
TRBJ2-1,-,TRBD1,TRBV5-4,CASSLAPGGLDEQFF,TGTGCCAGCAGCTTGGCGCCAGGGGGCCTGGATGAGCAGTTCTTC
TRBJ1-1,-,-,TRBV9,CASSATGKTEAFF,TGTGCCAGCAGCGCGACAGGAAAAACTGAAGCTTTCTTT
TRBJ2-1,-,TRBD2,TRBV30,CAWTSGTSGGNEQFF,TGTGCCTGGACCTCAGGGACTAGCGGGGGGAATGAGCAGTTCTTC
TRBJ2-4,few,TRBD2,TRBV7-2,CASSLVRLAGARNIQYF,TGTGCCAGCAGCTTAGTAAGGCTAGCGGGGGCACGGAACATTCAGTACTTC
TRBJ1-5,-,-,TRBV5-1,CASSVGGGNQPQHF,TGCGCCAGCAGCGTCGGGGGGGGGAATCAGCCCCAGCATTTT
TRBJ1-6,-,TRBD1,TRBV19,CASRRQGVQDSPLHF,TGTGCCAGTAGACGACAGGGGGTCCAGGATTCACCCCTCCACTTT
TRBJ2-6,few,TRBD1,TRBV5-4,CASSSPSDRVTNVLTF,TGTGCCAGCAGCTCCCCGTCGGACAGGGTCACCAACGTCCTGACTTTC
TRBJ2-2,-,TRBD1,TRBV7-9,CASSPDRGRVSGELFF,TGTGCCAGCAGCCCCGACAGGGGGCGGGTATCCGGGGAGCTGTTTTTT
TRBJ1-2,-,-,TRBV27,CASSFSAGVSGYTF,TGTGCCAGCAGTTTTAGCGCAGGGGTGAGTGGCTACACCTTC
TRBJ2-3,once,-,TRBV6-5,CASSLFDTQYF,TGTGCCAGCAGTCTGTTTGATACGCAGTATTTT
TRBJ2-3,-,-,TRBV21-1,CASSKSRGRGTDTQYF,TGTGCCAGCAGCAAATCCCGGGGGCGGGGGACAGATACGCAGTATTTT
TRBJ2-7,once,-,TRBV20-1,CSALGVGQYF,TGCAGTGCATTAGGGGTAGGGCAGTACTTC
TRBJ1-5,-,TRBD1,TRBV15,CATSKGQGRGNQPQHF,TGTGCCACCAGCAAAGGACAGGGCCGCGGCAATCAGCCCCAGCATTTT
TRBJ1-1,-,-,TRBV7-8,CASSTDSPLPEAFF,TGTGCCAGCAGCACGGACAGTCCCCTTCCTGAAGCTTTCTTT
TRBJ2-3,-,TRBD2,TRBV7-8,CASSLTSGATDTQYF,TGTGCCAGCAGCTTGACTAGCGGGGCAACAGATACGCAGTATTTT
TRBJ1-1,few,-,TRBV19,CASKGVDTEAFF,TGTGCCAGTAAAGGGGTCGACACTGAAGCTTTCTTT
TRBJ1-1,-,-,TRBV19,CASSIFTLGNTEAFF,TGTGCCAGTAGTATTTTTACCCTAGGGAACACTGAAGCTTTCTTT
TRBJ2-7,-,-,TRBV5-6,CASSLGDRIYEQYF,TGTGCCAGCAGCTTGGGTGACAGAATCTACGAGCAGTACTTC
TRBJ2-1,-,-,TRBV4-1,CASSQAAVSYNEQFF,TGCGCCAGCAGCCAAGCGGCGGTGTCCTACAATGAGCAGTTCTTC
TRBJ1-2,-,TRBD1,TRBV6-1,CASRTGIVGYTF,TGTGCCAGCAGGACAGGGATCGTGGGCTACACCTTC
TRBJ1-1,once,TRBD1,TRBV7-9,CSSSRGQGAINTEAFF,TGTTCCAGCAGCCGAGGACAGGGGGCCATTAACACTGAAGCTTTCTTT
TRBJ1-1,once,-,TRBV27,CASSSLTTSRKAFF,TGTGCCAGCAGTTCTCTAACGACTAGTCGTAAAGCTTTCTTT
TRBJ2-7,-,TRBD1,TRBV5-1,CASSRQGPEQEQYF,TGCGCCAGCAGCAGACAGGGGCCTGAACAAGAGCAGTACTTC